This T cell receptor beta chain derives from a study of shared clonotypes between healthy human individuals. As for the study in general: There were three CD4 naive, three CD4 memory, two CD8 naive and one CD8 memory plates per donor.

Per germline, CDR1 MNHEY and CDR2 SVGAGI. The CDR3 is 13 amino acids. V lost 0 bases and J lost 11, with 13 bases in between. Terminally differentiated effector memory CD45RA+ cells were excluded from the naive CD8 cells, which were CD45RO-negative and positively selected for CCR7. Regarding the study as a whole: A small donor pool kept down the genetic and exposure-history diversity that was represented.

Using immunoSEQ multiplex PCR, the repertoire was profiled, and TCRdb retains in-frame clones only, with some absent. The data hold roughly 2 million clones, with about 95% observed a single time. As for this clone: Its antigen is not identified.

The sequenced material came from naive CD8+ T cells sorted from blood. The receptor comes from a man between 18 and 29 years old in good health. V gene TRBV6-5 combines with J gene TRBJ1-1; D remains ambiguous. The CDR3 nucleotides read TGTGCCAGCAGTTACTCGTCGCTGTATGGGGCTTTCTTT. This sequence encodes CASSYSSLYGAFF.